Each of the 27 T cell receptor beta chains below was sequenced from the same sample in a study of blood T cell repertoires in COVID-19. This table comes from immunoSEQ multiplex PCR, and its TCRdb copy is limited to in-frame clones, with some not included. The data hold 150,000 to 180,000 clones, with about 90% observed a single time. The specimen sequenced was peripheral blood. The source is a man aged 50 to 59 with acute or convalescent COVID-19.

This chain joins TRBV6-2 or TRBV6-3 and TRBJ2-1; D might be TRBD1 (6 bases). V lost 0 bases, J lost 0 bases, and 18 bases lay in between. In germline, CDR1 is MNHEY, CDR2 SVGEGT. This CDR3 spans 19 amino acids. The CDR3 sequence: CASSYSKGRDKDSYNEQFF. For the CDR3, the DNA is TGTGCCAGCAGTTACTCGAAGGGTAGGGACAAAGACTCCTACAATGAGCAGTTCTTC.

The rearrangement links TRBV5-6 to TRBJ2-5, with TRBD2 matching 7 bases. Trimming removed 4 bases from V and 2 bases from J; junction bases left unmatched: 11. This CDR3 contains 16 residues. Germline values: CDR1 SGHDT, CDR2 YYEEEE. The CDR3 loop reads CASSQLAPSTQETQYF. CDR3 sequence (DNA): TGTGCCAGCAGCCAACTAGCGCCGAGCACTCAAGAGACCCAGTACTTC. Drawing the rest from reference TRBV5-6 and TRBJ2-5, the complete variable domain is DAGVTQSPTHLIKTRGQQVTLRCSPKSGHDTVSWYQQALGQGPQFIFQYYEEEERQRGNFPDRFSGHQFPNYSSELNVNALLLGDSALYLCASSQLAPSTQETQYFGPGTRLLVL.

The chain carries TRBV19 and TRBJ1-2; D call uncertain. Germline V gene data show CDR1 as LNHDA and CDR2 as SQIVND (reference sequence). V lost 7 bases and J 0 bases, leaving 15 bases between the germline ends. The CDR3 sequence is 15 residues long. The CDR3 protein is CASNLGATPNYGYTF. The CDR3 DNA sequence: TGTGCCAGTAACCTAGGTGCGACCCCTAACTATGGCTACACCTTC.

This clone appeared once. CDR3 sequence: CASSGSSGRPPHEQFF. The CDR3 coding sequence is TGTGCCAGCAGCGGGTCGAGCGGGAGGCCGCCCCATGAGCAGTTCTTC. This sequence joins TRBV9 and TRBJ2-1; 9 bases map to TRBD2. The germline gives CDR1 SGDLS, CDR2 YYNGEE. The length of the CDR3 is 16 residues. Losses at the gene ends were 3 bases for V and 8 bases for J; bases not matched to a gene: 12.

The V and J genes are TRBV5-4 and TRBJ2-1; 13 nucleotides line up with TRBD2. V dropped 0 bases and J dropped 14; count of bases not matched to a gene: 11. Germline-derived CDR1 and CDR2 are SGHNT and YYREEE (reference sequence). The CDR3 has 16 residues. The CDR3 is CASSLGLGTSGISEFF. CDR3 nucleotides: TGTGCCAGCAGCTTGGGTTTAGGGACTAGCGGGATCTCGGAGTTCTTC.

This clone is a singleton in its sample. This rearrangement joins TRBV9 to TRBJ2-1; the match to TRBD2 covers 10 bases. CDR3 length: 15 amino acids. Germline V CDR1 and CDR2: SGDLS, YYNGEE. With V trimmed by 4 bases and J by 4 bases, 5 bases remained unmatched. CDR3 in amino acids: CASSPRLAGYNEQFF. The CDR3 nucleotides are TGTGCCAGCAGCCCCCGACTAGCGGGTTACAATGAGCAGTTCTTC.

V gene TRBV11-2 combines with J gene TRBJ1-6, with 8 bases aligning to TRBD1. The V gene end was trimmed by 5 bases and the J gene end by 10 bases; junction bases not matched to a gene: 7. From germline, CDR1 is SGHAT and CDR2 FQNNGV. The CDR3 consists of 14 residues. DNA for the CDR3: TGTGCCAGCAGCCCCGGACAGGGTAACTCACCCCTCCACTTT. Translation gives CASSPGQGNSPLHF.

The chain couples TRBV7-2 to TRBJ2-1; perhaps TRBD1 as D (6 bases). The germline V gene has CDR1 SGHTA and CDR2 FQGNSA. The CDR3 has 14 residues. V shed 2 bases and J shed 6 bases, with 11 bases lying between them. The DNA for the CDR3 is TGTGCCAGCAGCTTATTCACAGGGACCAATGAGCAGTTCTTC. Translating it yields CASSLFTGTNEQFF.

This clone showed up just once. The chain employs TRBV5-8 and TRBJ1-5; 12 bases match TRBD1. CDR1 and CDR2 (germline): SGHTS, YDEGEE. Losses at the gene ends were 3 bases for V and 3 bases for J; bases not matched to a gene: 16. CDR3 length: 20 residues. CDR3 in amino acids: CASSYLTGTGGANANQPQHF. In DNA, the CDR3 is TGTGCCAGCAGCTACCTAACCGGGACAGGGGGCGCGAATGCCAATCAGCCCCAGCATTTT.

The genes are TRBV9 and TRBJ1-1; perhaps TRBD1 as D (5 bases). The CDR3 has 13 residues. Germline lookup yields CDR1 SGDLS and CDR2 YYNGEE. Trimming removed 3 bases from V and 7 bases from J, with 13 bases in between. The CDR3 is CASSAGGQGEAFF. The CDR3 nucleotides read TGTGCCAGCAGCGCCGGGGGTCAGGGTGAAGCTTTCTTT.

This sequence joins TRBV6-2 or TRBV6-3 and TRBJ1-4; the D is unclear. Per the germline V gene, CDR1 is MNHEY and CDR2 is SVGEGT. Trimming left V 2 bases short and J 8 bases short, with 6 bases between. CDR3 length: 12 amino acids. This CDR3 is CASSYPTEKLFF. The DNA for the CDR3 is TGTGCCAGCAGTTACCCGACAGAAAAACTGTTTTTT.

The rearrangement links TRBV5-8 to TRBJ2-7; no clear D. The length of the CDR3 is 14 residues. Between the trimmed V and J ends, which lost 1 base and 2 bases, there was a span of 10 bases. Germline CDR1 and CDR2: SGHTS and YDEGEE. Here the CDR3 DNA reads TGTGCCAGCAGCTTGACGAGCTTAACCTACGAGCAGTACTTC. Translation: CASSLTSLTYEQYF.

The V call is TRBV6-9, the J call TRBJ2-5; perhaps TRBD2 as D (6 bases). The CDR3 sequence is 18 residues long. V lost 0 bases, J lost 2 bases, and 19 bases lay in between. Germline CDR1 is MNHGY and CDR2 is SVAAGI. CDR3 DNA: TGTGCCAGCAGTTATTCGTATGTCGGTTCGGGGGAACAAGAGACCCAGTACTTC. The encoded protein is CASSYSYVGSGEQETQYF.

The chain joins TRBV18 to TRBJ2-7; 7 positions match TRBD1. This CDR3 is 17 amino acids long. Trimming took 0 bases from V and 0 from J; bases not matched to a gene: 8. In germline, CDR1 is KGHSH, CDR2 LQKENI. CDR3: CASSPPVYRGYSYEQYF. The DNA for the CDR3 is TGTGCCAGCTCACCACCGGTTTACAGGGGATACTCCTACGAGCAGTACTTC.

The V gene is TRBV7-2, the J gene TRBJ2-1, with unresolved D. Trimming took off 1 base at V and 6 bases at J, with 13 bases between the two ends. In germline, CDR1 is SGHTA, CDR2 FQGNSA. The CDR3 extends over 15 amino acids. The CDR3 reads CASSLDVGEINEQFF. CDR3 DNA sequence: TGTGCCAGCAGCTTAGACGTTGGAGAGATCAATGAGCAGTTCTTC.

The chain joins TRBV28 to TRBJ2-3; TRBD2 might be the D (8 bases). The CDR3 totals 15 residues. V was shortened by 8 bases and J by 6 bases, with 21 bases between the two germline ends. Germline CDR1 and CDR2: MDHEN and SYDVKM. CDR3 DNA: TGTGCCAGCGGCAGCGGGGGACAGATATCCGATACGCAGTATTTT. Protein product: CASGSGGQISDTQYF. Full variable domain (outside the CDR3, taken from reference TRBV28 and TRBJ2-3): DVKVTQSSRYLVKRTGEKVFLECVQDMDHENMFWYRQDPGLGLRLIYFSYDVKMKEKGDIPEGYSVSREKKERFSLILESASTNQTSMYLCASGSGGQISDTQYFGPGTRLTVL.

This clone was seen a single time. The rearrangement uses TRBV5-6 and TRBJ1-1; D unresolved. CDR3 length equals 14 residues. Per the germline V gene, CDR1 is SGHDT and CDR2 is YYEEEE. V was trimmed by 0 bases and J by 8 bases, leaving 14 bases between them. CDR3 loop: CASSLGPMTGEAFF. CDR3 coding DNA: TGTGCCAGCAGCTTGGGACCAATGACGGGGGAAGCTTTCTTT.

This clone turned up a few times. The CDR3 region has the DNA TGTGCCAGCAGCTTAGCGGGGGCAGGGGGACCCACAGATACGCAGTATTTT. This codes for CASSLAGAGGPTDTQYF. This chain connects TRBV7-2 to TRBJ2-3; 7 positions agree with TRBD1. This CDR3 has 17 amino acids. V lost 0 bases to trimming and J lost 2 bases; unmatched junction nucleotides: 8. The germline V gene encodes CDR1 SGHTA and CDR2 FQGNSA.

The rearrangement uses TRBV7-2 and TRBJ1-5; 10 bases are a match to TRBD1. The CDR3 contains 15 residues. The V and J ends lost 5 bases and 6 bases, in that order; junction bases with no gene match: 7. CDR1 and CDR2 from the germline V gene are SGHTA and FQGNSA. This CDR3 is CASSLVTGGGQPQHF. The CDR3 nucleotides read TGTGCCAGCAGCCTAGTGACAGGGGGCGGTCAGCCCCAGCATTTT.

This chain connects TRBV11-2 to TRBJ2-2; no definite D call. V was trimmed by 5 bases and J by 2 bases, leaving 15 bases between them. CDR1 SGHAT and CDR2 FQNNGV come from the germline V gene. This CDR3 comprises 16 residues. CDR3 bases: TGTGCCAGCAGCCAGAACGGATGGGCTAACACCGGGGAGCTGTTTTTT. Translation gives CASSQNGWANTGELFF.

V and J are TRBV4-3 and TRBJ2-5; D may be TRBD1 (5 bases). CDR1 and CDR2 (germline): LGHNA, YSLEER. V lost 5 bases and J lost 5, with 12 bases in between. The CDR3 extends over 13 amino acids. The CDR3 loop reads CASSSGIGETQYF. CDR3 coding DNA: TGCGCCAGCAGCTCAGGGATCGGGGAGACCCAGTACTTC.

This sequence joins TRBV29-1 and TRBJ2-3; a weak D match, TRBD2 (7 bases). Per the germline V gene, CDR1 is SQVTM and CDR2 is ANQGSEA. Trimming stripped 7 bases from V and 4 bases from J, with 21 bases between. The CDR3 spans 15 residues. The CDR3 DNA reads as TGCAGCGCCGACCCTCGGGGGGCGGTCGCAGATACGCAGTATTTT. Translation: CSADPRGAVADTQYF.

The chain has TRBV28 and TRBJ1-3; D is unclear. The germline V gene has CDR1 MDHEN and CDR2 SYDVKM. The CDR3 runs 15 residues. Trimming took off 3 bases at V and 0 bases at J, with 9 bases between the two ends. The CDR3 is CASSLGQPSGNTIYF. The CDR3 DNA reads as TGTGCCAGCAGTTTGGGCCAGCCCTCTGGAAACACCATATATTTT.

The CDR3 loop is CASSVARGGYNEQFF. CDR3 DNA: TGTGCCAGCAGCGTAGCCAGGGGTGGCTACAATGAGCAGTTCTTC. V usage is TRBV9 and J usage is TRBJ2-1; D is perhaps TRBD1 (6 bases). The CDR3 consists of 15 residues. Trimming left V 0 bases short and J 3 bases short, with 10 bases between. In germline, CDR1 is SGDLS, CDR2 YYNGEE.

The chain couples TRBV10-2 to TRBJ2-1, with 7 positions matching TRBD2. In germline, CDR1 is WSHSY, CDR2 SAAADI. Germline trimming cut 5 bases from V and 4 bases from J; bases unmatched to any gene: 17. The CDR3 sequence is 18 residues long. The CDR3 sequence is CASSRGAGTTGEYNEQFF. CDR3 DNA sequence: TGCGCCAGCAGTAGAGGAGCCGGGACTACAGGAGAGTACAATGAGCAGTTCTTC.

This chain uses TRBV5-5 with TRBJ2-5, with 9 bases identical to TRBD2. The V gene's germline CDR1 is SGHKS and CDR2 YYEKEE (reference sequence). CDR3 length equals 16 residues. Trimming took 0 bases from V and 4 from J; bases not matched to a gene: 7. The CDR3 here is CASSLGASGMRETQYF. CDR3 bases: TGTGCCAGCAGCTTGGGGGCTAGCGGGATGCGAGAGACCCAGTACTTC.

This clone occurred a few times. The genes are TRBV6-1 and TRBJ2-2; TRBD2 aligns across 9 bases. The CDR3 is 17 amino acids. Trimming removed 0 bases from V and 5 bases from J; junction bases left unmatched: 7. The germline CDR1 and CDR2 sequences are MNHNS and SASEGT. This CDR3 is CASSEARGGRRTGELFF. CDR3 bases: TGTGCCAGCAGTGAAGCGCGGGGGGGCCGAAGGACCGGGGAGCTGTTTTTT.